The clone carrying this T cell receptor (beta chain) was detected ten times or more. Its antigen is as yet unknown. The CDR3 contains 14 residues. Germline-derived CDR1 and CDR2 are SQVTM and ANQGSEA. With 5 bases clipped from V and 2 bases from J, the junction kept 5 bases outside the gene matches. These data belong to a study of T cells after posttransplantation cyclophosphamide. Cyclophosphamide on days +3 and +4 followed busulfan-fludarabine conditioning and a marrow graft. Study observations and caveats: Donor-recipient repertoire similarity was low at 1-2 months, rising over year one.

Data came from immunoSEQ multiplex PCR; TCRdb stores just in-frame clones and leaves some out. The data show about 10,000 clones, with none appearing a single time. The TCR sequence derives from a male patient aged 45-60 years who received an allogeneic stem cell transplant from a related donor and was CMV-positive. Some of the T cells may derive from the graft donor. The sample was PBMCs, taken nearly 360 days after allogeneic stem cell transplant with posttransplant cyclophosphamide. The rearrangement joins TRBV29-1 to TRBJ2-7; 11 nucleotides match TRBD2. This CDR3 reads CSVYLAGGTYEQYF. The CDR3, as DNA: TGCAGCGTTTACCTAGCGGGAGGTACCTACGAGCAGTACTTC.